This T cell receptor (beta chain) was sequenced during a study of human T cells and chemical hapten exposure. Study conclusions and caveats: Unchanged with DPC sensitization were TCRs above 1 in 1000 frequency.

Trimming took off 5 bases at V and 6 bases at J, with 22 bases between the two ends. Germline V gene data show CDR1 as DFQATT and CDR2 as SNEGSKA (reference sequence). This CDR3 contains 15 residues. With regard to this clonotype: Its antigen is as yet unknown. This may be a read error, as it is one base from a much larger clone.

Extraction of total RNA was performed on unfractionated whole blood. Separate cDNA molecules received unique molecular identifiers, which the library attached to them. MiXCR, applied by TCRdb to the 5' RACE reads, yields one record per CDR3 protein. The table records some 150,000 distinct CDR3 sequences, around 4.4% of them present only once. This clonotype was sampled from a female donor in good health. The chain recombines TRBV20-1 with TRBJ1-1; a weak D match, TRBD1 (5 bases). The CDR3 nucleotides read TGCAGTGCTGGGGGGAGTGAAGGGGTCAGCGCTGAAGCTTTCTTT. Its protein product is CSAGGSEGVSAEAFF.